The clone carrying this TCR beta chain has only one observation. Generation of TCR cDNA used 5'RACE template switching (which added a universal primer site and UMIs). TCRdb processed the 5' RACE reads anew with MiXCR; each CDR3 protein has one entry. The sample comprises approximately 550,000 distinct CDR3 sequences, roughly 19% of which are singletons, and roughly an eighth rests with the top ten. CDR3 length: 17 amino acids. With V trimmed by 0 bases and J by 2 bases, 3 bases remained unmatched. The germline gives CDR1 SGHTA, CDR2 FQGNSA. The data originate from a study of T cells after yellow fever vaccination.

The chain links TRBV7-2 to TRBJ2-1; 11 bases line up with TRBD2. The TCR was taken from a man aged 25 to 45 who received the YFV17D yellow fever vaccine. Sequencing used PBMCs, obtained 15 days after the yellow fever booster vaccination. The CDR3 nucleotides are TGTGCCAGCAGCTTAGCGGCTAGCGGGAGGCCCTACAATGAGCAGTTCTTC. This codes for CASSLAASGRPYNEQFF. Looking up the rest from reference TRBV7-2 and TRBJ2-1 gives the full variable domain: GAGVSQSPSNKVTEKGKDVELRCDPISGHTALYWYRQSLGQGLEFLIYFQGNSAPDKSGLPSDRFSAERTGGSVSTLTIQRTQQEDSAVYLCASSLAASGRPYNEQFFGPGTRLTVL.